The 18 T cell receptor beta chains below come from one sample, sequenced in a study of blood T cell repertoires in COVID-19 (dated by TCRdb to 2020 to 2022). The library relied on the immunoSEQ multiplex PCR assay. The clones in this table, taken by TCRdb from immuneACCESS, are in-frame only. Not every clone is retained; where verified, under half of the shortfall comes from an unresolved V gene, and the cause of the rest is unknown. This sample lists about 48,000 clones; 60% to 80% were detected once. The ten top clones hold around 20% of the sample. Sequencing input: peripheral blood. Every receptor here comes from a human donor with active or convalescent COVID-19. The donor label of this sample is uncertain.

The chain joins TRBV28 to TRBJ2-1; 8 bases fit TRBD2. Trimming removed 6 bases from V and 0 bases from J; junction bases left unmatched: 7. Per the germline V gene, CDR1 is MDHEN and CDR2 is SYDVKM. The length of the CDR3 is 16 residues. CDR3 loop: CASRVTSASSYNEQFF. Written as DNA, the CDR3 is TGTGCCAGCAGAGTGACTAGCGCGAGCTCCTACAATGAGCAGTTCTTC.

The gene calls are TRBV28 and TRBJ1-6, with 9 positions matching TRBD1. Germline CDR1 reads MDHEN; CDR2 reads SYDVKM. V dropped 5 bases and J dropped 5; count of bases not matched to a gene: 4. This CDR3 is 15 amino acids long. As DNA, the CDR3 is TGTGCCAGCAGTCCTGGGGACAGGGATAATTCACCCCTCCACTTT. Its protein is CASSPGDRDNSPLHF.

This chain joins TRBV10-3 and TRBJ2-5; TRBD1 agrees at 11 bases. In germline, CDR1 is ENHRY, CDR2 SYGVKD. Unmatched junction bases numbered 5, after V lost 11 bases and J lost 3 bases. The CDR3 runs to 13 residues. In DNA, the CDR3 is TGTGCCGCCGGACAGGGGGCGGAAGAGACCCAGTACTTC. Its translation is CAAGQGAEETQYF.

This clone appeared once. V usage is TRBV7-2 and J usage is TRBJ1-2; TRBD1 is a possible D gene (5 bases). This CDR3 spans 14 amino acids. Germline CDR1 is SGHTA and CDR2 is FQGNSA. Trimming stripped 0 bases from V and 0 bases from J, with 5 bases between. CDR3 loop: CASSLAGANYGYTF. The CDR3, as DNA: TGTGCCAGCAGCTTAGCAGGGGCTAACTATGGCTACACCTTC.

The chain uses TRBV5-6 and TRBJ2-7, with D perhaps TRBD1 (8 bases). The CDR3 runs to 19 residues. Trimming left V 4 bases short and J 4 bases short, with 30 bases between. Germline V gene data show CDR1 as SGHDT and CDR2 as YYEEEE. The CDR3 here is CASSRRPGTGVGRGYEQYF. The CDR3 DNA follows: TGTGCCAGCAGCCGACGTCCCGGGACAGGAGTGGGGAGGGGTTACGAGCAGTACTTC.

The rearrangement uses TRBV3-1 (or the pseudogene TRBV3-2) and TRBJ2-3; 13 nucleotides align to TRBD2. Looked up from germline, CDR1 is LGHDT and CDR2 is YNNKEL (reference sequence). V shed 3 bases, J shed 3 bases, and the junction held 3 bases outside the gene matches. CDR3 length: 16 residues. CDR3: CASSQLGLAGTDTQYF. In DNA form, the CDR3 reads TGTGCCAGCAGCCAGTTGGGACTAGCGGGAACAGATACGCAGTATTTT.

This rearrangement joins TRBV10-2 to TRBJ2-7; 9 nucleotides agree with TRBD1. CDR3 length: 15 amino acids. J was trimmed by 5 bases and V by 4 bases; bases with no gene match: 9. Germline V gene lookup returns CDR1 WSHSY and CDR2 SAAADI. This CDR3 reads CASSGIRTGEDEQYF. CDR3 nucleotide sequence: TGCGCCAGCAGTGGAATTCGGACAGGGGAGGACGAGCAGTACTTC.

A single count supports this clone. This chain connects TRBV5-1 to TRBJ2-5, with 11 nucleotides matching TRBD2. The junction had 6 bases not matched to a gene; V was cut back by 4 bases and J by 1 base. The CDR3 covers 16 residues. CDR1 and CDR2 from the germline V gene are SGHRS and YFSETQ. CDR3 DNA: TGCGCCAGCAGCGGAACTAGCGGGAGCATCCAAGAGACCCAGTACTTC. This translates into CASSGTSGSIQETQYF.

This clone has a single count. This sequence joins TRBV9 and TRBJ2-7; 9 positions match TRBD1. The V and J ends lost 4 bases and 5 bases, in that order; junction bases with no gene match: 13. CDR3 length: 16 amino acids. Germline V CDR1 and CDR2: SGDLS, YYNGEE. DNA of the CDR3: TGTGCCAGCAGCTCGAGGACCCGGGACAGGGTTAACGAGCAGTACTTC. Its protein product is CASSSRTRDRVNEQYF.

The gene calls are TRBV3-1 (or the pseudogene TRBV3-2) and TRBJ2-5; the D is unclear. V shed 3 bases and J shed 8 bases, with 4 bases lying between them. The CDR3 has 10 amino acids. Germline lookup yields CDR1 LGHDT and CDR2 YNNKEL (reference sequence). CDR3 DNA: TGTGCCAGCAGCCACCTTACCCAGTACTTC. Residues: CASSHLTQYF.

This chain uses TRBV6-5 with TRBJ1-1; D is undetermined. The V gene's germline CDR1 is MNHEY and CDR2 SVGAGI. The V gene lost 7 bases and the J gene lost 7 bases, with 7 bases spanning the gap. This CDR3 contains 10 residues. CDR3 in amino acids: CASTVREAFF. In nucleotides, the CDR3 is TGTGCCAGCACGGTCCGTGAAGCTTTCTTT.

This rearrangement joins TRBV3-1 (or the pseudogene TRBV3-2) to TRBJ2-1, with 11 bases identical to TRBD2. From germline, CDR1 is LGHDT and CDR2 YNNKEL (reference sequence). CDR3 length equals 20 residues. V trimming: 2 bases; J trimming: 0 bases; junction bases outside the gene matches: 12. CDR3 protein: CASSQLAGGFPPPSYNEQFF. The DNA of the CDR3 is TGTGCCAGCAGCCAATTAGCGGGAGGGTTTCCACCACCCTCCTACAATGAGCAGTTCTTC.

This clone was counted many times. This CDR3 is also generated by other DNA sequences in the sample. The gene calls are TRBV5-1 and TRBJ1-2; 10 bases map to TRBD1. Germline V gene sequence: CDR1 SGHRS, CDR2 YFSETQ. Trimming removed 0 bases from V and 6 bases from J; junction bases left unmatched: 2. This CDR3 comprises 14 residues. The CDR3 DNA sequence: TGCGCCAGCAGCTTGGCCGGACAGGGGGATGGCTACACCTTC. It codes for CASSLAGQGDGYTF.

The CDR3 nucleotides are TGCAGCGTTGGACAGGGGGATGTCATGAACACTGAAGCTTTCTTT. Protein: CSVGQGDVMNTEAFF. The chain links TRBV29-1 to TRBJ1-1; 9 bases match TRBD1. J lost 0 bases, V lost 4 bases, and 6 bases had no gene match. This CDR3 comprises 15 residues. The germline CDR1 and CDR2 sequences are SQVTM and ANQGSEA.

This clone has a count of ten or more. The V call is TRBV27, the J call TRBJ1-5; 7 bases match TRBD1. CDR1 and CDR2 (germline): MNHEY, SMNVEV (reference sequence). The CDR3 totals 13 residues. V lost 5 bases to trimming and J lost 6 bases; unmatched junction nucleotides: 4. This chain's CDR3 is CASSKGGSQPQHF. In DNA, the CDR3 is TGTGCCAGCAGTAAAGGGGGCAGTCAGCCCCAGCATTTT.

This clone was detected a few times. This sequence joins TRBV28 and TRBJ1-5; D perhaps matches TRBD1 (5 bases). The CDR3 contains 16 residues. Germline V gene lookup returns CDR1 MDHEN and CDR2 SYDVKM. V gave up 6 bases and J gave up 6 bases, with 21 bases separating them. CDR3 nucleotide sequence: TGTGCCAGCAGATACGAGGGCCGGCGGGGCGGTCAGCCCCAGCATTTT. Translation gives CASRYEGRRGGQPQHF.

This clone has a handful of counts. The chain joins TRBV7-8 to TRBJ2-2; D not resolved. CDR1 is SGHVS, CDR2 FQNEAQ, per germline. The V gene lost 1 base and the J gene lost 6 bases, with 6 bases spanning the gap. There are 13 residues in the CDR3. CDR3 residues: CASSLGVAGELFF. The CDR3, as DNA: TGTGCCAGCAGCTTAGGAGTAGCCGGGGAGCTGTTTTTT.

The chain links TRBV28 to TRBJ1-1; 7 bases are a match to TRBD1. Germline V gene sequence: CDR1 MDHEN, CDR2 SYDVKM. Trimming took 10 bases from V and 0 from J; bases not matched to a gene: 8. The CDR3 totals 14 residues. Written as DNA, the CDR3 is TGTGCCACCATGCCAGGGGGGTTGAACACTGAAGCTTTCTTT. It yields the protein CATMPGGLNTEAFF.